This section outlines one T cell receptor (beta chain) sequence together with its context. Its antigen is undetermined. A much more abundant neighbour one base away suggests this may be a read error. Investigators divided CD4+ cells into CD45RA+ naive and CD45RA-negative memory subsets. This sample was taken from a study of shared clonotypes between healthy human individuals. Study-wide results and limits: The generation probabilities recorded for non-shared clonotypes fell below those of clonotypes shared by all four donors. Four donors shared about 4.8% of their naive CD4 clonotypes.

The repertoire was sequenced with immunoSEQ multiplex PCR; TCRdb's copy has only in-frame clones and lacks some. The sample lists millions of clones, 85% to 95% occurring once. Germline values: CDR1 LGHNA, CDR2 YSLEER. V was cut by 1 base and J by 0 bases, with 6 bases left in between. The CDR3 is 15 residues long. Material for sequencing was naive CD4+ T cells sorted from blood. Indicated subset: CD45RA+ positively selected. The clonotype was recovered from a young man in good health. The chain employs TRBV4-3 and TRBJ2-2; the D is unclear. The CDR3 region has the DNA TGCGCCAGCAGCCAAGCGACAACGAACACCGGGGAGCTGTTTTTT. This codes for CASSQATTNTGELFF.